These 27 T cell receptor beta chains were all obtained from the same sample, sequenced in a study of blood T cells in healthy people across ages (dated by TCRdb to between 2014 and 2016). Libraries came from 5' RACE. This sample was sequenced with an Illumina HiSeq 2500. The second PCR ran for roughly 6 to 11 cycles and used a J-beta primer mix along with a sample-barcoded 5' primer. TCRdb trimmed public reads at Q25 via fastp, called clones via MiXCR and kept in-frame beta chains. When rows share a CDR3 protein, they turn into one entry using the most common DNA and genes. The sample data list fewer than 950,000 distinct CDR3 sequences, and less than 70% of these were observed just once. Together, the top ten hold 40% to 50% of the sample. Input material: blood. The receptor set was obtained from a man older than 75 in good health.

The chain recombines TRBV25-1 with TRBJ1-6, with a possible D match to TRBD1 (5 bases). Between the trimmed V and J ends, which lost 0 bases and 10 bases, there was a span of 16 bases. This CDR3 has 16 amino acids. CDR1 is MGHDK, CDR2 SYGVNS, per germline. CDR3 coding DNA: TGTGCCAGCAGTGAATATGAAGGCGCCAGGGAGTCACCCCTCCACTTT. Amino acid sequence: CASSEYEGARESPLHF. Using reference TRBV25-1 and TRBJ1-6 for the parts outside the CDR3, the full variable domain is EADIYQTPRYLVIGTGKKITLECSQTMGHDKMYWYQQDPGMELHLIHYSYGVNSTEKGDLSSESTVSRIRTEHFPLTLESARPSHTSQYLCASSEYEGARESPLHFGNGTRLTVT.

This clonotype was counted only a few times. V and J are TRBV5-6 and TRBJ2-5; D may be TRBD2 (6 bases). The CDR3 contains 14 residues. From germline, CDR1 is SGHDT and CDR2 YYEEEE. V gave up 0 bases and J gave up 11 bases, with 17 bases separating them. Here the CDR3 DNA reads TGTGCCAGCAGCTTGGTCCCCGACTCGGGGGAGCAGTACTTC. Translated, it gives CASSLVPDSGEQYF.

The V and J genes are TRBV10-3 and TRBJ2-5, with 8 bases matching TRBD1. Looked up from germline, CDR1 is ENHRY and CDR2 is SYGVKD. This CDR3 is 13 amino acids long. V was pared by 3 bases and J by 11 bases, with 8 bases of the junction left unmatched. The CDR3 DNA reads TGTGCCATCAGTGATGACAGGGGCAATGAGCAGTACTTC. Its protein is CAISDDRGNEQYF.

The V call is TRBV2, the J call TRBJ2-2, with TRBD2 identical over 11 bases. The CDR3 covers 14 residues. V shed 7 bases, J shed 6 bases, and the junction held 4 bases outside the gene matches. CDR1 is SNHLY and CDR2 is FYNNEI in the germline V gene. The CDR3 loop reads CASMPGLAAGELFF. CDR3 coding DNA: TGTGCCAGCATGCCGGGACTAGCGGCCGGGGAGCTGTTTTTT.

The V call is TRBV5-6, the J call TRBJ2-2, with D possibly called TRBD1 or TRBD2 (5 bases each). The CDR3 covers 12 residues. Germline assignment: CDR1 SGHDT and CDR2 YYEEEE. Trimming shortened V by 3 bases and J by 7 bases, and 7 bases separated the two germline ends. CDR3 region: CASSWGYGELFF. Here the CDR3 DNA reads TGTGCCAGCAGCTGGGGGTACGGGGAGCTGTTTTTT.

This rearrangement joins TRBV12-3 or TRBV12-4 to TRBJ2-3, with 10 bases lining up with TRBD2. V lost 5 bases, J lost 2 bases, and 7 bases stayed unmatched. This CDR3 is built from 16 residues. CDR3 loop: CASSPPSGSHTDTQYF. DNA of the CDR3: TGTGCCAGCAGTCCTCCTAGCGGGAGCCACACAGATACGCAGTATTTT.

CDR3: CASSTREGTEAFF. CDR3 DNA sequence: TGCGCCAGCAGCACCAGGGAGGGGACTGAAGCTTTCTTT. This chain connects TRBV5-1 to TRBJ1-1; D is perhaps TRBD1 (5 bases). Per germline, CDR1 SGHRS and CDR2 YFSETQ. Trimming stripped 4 bases from V and 5 bases from J, with 12 bases between. The CDR3 totals 13 residues.

This clonotype was counted between two and nine times. The rearrangement uses TRBV24-1 and TRBJ1-5; TRBD1 agrees at 7 bases. Germline V gives CDR1 KGHDR, CDR2 SFDVKD. This CDR3 is 14 amino acids long. The J segment lost 8 bases and the V segment lost 5 bases, leaving 8 bases of the junction unmatched. CDR3 protein: CATSGDRVGEPQHF. The CDR3 nucleotides read TGTGCCACCAGTGGCGACAGGGTAGGGGAGCCCCAGCATTTT.

In its sample, this clonotype was seen once. One end of the junction does not line up with germline, which may come from a read error. V gene TRBV25-1 combines with J gene TRBJ1-2; D perhaps matches TRBD1 (6 bases). Germline V lookup: CDR1 MGHDK, CDR2 SYGVNS. The CDR3 is made up of 14 amino acids. CDR3 sequence reads: CARSGTPSWYGYTF. CDR3 coding DNA: TGTGCCAGGAGTGGGACACCCAGTTGGTATGGCTACACCTTC.

This clonotype was found a few times. The CDR3 nucleotides read TGTGCCTGGAGCAAGGACAGCTTCTCCTACAATGAGCAGTACTTC. Its protein product is CAWSKDSFSYNEQYF. The V and J genes are TRBV30 and TRBJ2-1, with D possibly being TRBD1 (6 bases). The better agreement between TRBJ2-7 and the DNA end casts doubt on the J call. CDR3 length: 15 amino acids. Germline assignment: CDR1 GTSNPN and CDR2 SVGIG (reference sequence).

V and J are TRBV5-1 and TRBJ2-1, with 9 bases fitting TRBD1. V dropped 4 bases and J dropped 9; count of bases not matched to a gene: 5. This CDR3 spans 13 amino acids. Germline V gives CDR1 SGHRS, CDR2 YFSETQ. CDR3 loop: CASSTQDRGEQFF. Written as DNA, the CDR3 is TGCGCCAGCAGCACCCAGGACAGGGGTGAGCAGTTCTTC.

The chain carries TRBV2 and TRBJ1-5; 10 nucleotides agree with TRBD1. This CDR3 comprises 18 residues. Germline CDR1 SNHLY, CDR2 FYNNEI. J gave up 3 bases and V 3 bases, and 11 bases lay outside the gene matches. The CDR3 reads CASSDTGTGVGANQPQHF. The CDR3 DNA follows: TGTGCCAGCAGTGATACCGGGACAGGGGTCGGGGCCAATCAGCCCCAGCATTTT.

The chain couples TRBV28 to TRBJ2-7; TRBD2 matches 13 bases. Germline CDR1 is MDHEN and CDR2 is SYDVKM. CDR3 length equals 13 residues. Trimming took 10 bases from V and 7 from J; bases not matched to a gene: 7. The chain's CDR3 is CATGLAGVKEQYF. The CDR3 DNA reads as TGTGCCACCGGACTAGCGGGAGTGAAGGAGCAGTACTTC.

The chain links TRBV20-1 to TRBJ1-5, with D uncertain. V was cut by 1 base and J by 6 bases, with 13 bases left in between. This CDR3 contains 14 residues. From germline, CDR1 is DFQATT and CDR2 SNEGSKA (reference sequence). The CDR3 DNA follows: TGCAGTGCTAGAGGACAACAAGTAGGTCAGCCCCAGCATTTT. This encodes CSARGQQVGQPQHF.

The chain has TRBV5-4 and TRBJ2-7, with 10 bases fitting TRBD2. V shed 0 bases, J shed 0 bases, and the junction held 3 bases outside the gene matches. Per germline, CDR1 SGHNT and CDR2 YYREEE (reference sequence). The CDR3 covers 16 residues. Here the CDR3 reads CASSLGASGGSYEQYF. In DNA form, the CDR3 reads TGTGCCAGCAGCTTGGGCGCTAGCGGGGGCTCCTACGAGCAGTACTTC.

V gene TRBV6-5 combines with J gene TRBJ2-7, with D uncertain. From germline, CDR1 is MNHEY and CDR2 SVGAGI. Trimming took 10 bases from V and 2 from J, leaving 15 bases between them. The CDR3 spans 13 residues. In nucleotides, the CDR3 is TGTGCCACCCAATCACGGATTACCTACGAGCAGTACTTC. The encoded protein is CATQSRITYEQYF.

The CDR3 DNA sequence: TGTGCCAGCAGTTATATCCGGGGATCGTCAAATGAGCAGTTCTTC. Translated: CASSYIRGSSNEQFF. The chain couples TRBV6-6 to TRBJ2-1, with a tentative D call TRBD2 (5 bases). CDR3 length equals 15 residues. Trimming removed 3 bases from V and 7 bases from J, with 16 bases in between. CDR1 MNHNY and CDR2 SVGAGI come from the germline V gene (reference sequence).

This chain connects TRBV20-1 to TRBJ2-1; D gene uncertain. From germline, CDR1 is DFQATT and CDR2 SNEGSKA (reference sequence). The CDR3 length is 14 residues. Trimming shortened V by 6 bases and J by 6 bases, and 18 bases separated the two germline ends. The CDR3 DNA follows: TGCAGTGCCGCGGCCCCGGACGACCCCAATGAGCAGTTCTTC. Its translation: CSAAAPDDPNEQFF.

This chain joins TRBV25-1 and TRBJ1-2; 9 nucleotides match TRBD1. Germline-derived CDR1 and CDR2 are MGHDK and SYGVNS. The ends lost 6 bases at V and 7 bases at J; junction bases unmatched: 6. The CDR3 consists of 13 residues. The CDR3 here is CASRRTGVAGYTF. CDR3 bases: TGTGCCAGCAGAAGGACAGGGGTGGCTGGCTACACCTTC.

The chain employs TRBV5-1 and TRBJ2-3; TRBD2 agrees at 7 bases. J lost 1 base, V lost 4 bases, and 9 bases had no gene match. The V gene's germline CDR1 is SGHRS and CDR2 YFSETQ. The CDR3 is 16 amino acids. CDR3 protein: CASSRPLAVGTDTQYF. The CDR3 coding sequence is TGCGCCAGCAGCCGCCCCCTAGCGGTGGGCACAGATACGCAGTATTTT.

The rearrangement uses TRBV2 and TRBJ1-1; no clear D. Germline values: CDR1 SNHLY, CDR2 FYNNEI. The CDR3 is 14 residues long. Trimming took 2 bases from V and 1 from J, leaving 8 bases between them. CDR3 amino acids: CASSESRTNTEAFF. The CDR3 DNA reads as TGTGCCAGCAGTGAATCACGGACGAACACTGAAGCTTTCTTT.

The CDR3 DNA reads TGTGCCACCACTCCCCCCGGGGGGGCGCGCGCCAATGAGCAGTTCTTC. It encodes CATTPPGGARANEQFF. This chain links TRBV6-1 with TRBJ2-1; 8 positions agree with TRBD2. With 10 bases clipped from V and 6 bases from J, the junction kept 17 bases outside the gene matches. Germline values: CDR1 MNHNS, CDR2 SASEGT. The CDR3 has 16 amino acids.

This clonotype was recorded a few times. V gene TRBV7-3 combines with J gene TRBJ2-7; the D call may be TRBD1 or TRBD2 (6 bases each). Germline loops: CDR1 SGHTA, CDR2 FQGTGA. Trimming left V 3 bases short and J 7 bases short, with 16 bases between. The CDR3 sequence is 14 residues long. This CDR3 is CASSFAGQYNEQYF. For the CDR3, the DNA is TGTGCCAGCAGCTTTGCGGGACAATACAATGAGCAGTACTTC.

The rearrangement uses TRBV20-1 and TRBJ1-5; D is uncertain. This CDR3 region has 11 residues. Germline V CDR1 and CDR2: DFQATT, SNEGSKA (reference sequence). V lost 6 bases to trimming and J lost 3 bases, with 6 bases between them. The CDR3, as DNA: TGCAGTGCGGGGTCCAATCAGCCCCAGCATTTT. This translates into CSAGSNQPQHF.

This rearrangement joins TRBV20-1 to TRBJ2-5; 13 nucleotides match TRBD2. The length of the CDR3 is 14 residues. The trim removed 5 bases at V and 11 bases at J, leaving 11 bases unmatched. From germline, CDR1 is DFQATT and CDR2 SNEGSKA (reference sequence). CDR3 in amino acids: CSAAGTSGTREQYF. CDR3 nucleotides: TGCAGTGCTGCTGGGACTAGCGGGACGAGGGAGCAGTACTTC.

This chain joins TRBV6-6 and TRBJ2-1; 11 bases line up with TRBD2. Germline V CDR1 and CDR2: MNHNY, SVGAGI (reference sequence). The CDR3 sequence is 15 residues long. V gave up 2 bases and J gave up 10 bases; unmatched junction bases: 7. CDR3 sequence: CASSYGSGRVREQFF. The CDR3 DNA reads as TGTGCCAGCAGTTACGGTAGCGGGAGGGTTCGAGAGCAGTTCTTC.

The J gene is TRBJ2-1, the V gene TRBV29-1; the match to TRBD2 covers 7 bases. Looked up from germline, CDR1 is SQVTM and CDR2 is ANQGSEA. The V gene end was trimmed by 5 bases and the J gene end by 7 bases; junction bases not matched to a gene: 8. The CDR3 covers 13 residues. CDR3 residues: CSVPAGVGNEQFF. The CDR3 DNA reads as TGCAGCGTTCCGGCGGGAGTAGGGAATGAGCAGTTCTTC.